These T cell receptor beta chains were read from a single sample in a study of T cells in Graves' hyperthyroidism and ophthalmopathy. MiXCR, run by TCRdb on the multiplex PCR reads, gives a single entry per CDR3 protein. The sample includes hundreds of thousands of distinct CDR3 sequences, about 17% seen only once; the top ten take about 45%. Sequenced: blood. All receptors derive from a man between 40 and 49 years old with Graves' hyperthyroidism. The CDR3 runs from the conserved cysteine through the conserved F or W. The order of the fields is V gene, J gene, clone size, D gene, CDR3 DNA, CDR3 protein. The D gene is left open where the match is weak. Rows may omit the clone size; those that give it use once, few, many or a size class.

>TRBV18|TRBJ2-2|NA|NA
TGTGCCAGCTCACCTACCAAAACGGCCACCGGGGAGCTGTTTTTT
CASSPTKTATGELFF
>TRBV4-2|TRBJ1-5|many|NA
TGTGCCAGCAGCCAGCCCGGGACGGGTTATAGCAATCAGCCCCAGCATTTT
CASSQPGTGYSNQPQHF
>TRBV20-1|TRBJ2-5|few|TRBD2
TGCAGTGCGGGGACTAGCATGAAGACCCAGTACTTC
CSAGTSMKTQYF
>TRBV20-1|TRBJ2-4|NA|TRBD2
TGCAGTGCTAGACGACTAGCGGGGGGTGGTCGGGCCAAAAACATTCAGTACTTC
CSARRLAGGGRAKNIQYF
>TRBV24-1|TRBJ2-5|few|NA
TGTGCCACCAGTGACCCCGGCGGTCTAGGAGCCCAAGAGACCCAGTACTTC
CATSDPGGLGAQETQYF
>TRBV4-1|TRBJ2-5|NA|NA
TGCGCCAGCAGCCAAGATGTGGTGCCGGAAGAGACCCAGTACTTC
CASSQDVVPEETQYF
>TRBV10-3|TRBJ2-3|many|TRBD2
TGTGCCATCAGCCCGGGACTAGCGGGGGCGCCGCACACAGATACGCAGTATTTT
CAISPGLAGAPHTDTQYF
>TRBV18|TRBJ2-5|many|TRBD1
TGTGCCAGCTCACCACCGGGACAGGAACAAGAGACCCAGTACTTC
CASSPPGQEQETQYF
>TRBV30|TRBJ1-5|many|NA
TGTGCCTGGAGTGTAATGGGGAATCAGCCCCAGCATTTT
CAWSVMGNQPQHF
>TRBV7-2|TRBJ2-1|many|TRBD2
TGTGCCAGCAGCTCTAGCGGGACCTCCTACAATGAGCAGTTCTTC
CASSSSGTSYNEQFF
>TRBV2|TRBJ2-5|many|TRBD2
TGTGCCAGCACCCCGGGAGGTTCGACCCAGTACTTC
CASTPGGSTQYF
>TRBV20-1|TRBJ1-1|many|NA
TGCAGTGGTACAGCCCCGAGTGGGACTGAAGCTTTCTTT
CSGTAPSGTEAFF
>TRBV30|TRBJ2-7|few|TRBD1
TGTGCCTGGAGTGTAGGGACAGGACCCTACGAGCAGTACTTC
CAWSVGTGPYEQYF
>TRBV28|TRBJ2-1|many|NA
TGTGCCAGCAGTAGACAGGTGAACTCCTACAATGAGCAGTTCTTC
CASSRQVNSYNEQFF
>TRBV6-1|TRBJ1-2|few|NA
TGTGCCAGCAGCCCCTTTAACTATGGCTACACCTTC
CASSPFNYGYTF
>TRBV7-2|TRBJ1-4|many|TRBD1
TGTGCCAGCAGCTTACGAGGACAGGGAACGGGAAAACTGTTTTTT
CASSLRGQGTGKLFF
>TRBV5-6|TRBJ1-4|NA|NA
TGTGCCAGCACTACTTGGGCAGGGGTTGAAAAACTGTTTTTT
CASTTWAGVEKLFF
>TRBV27|TRBJ1-6|NA|TRBD1
TGTGCCAGCAGCAAAGAGGGGACAGACTCACCCCTCCACTTT
CASSKEGTDSPLHF
>TRBV27|TRBJ2-5|NA|TRBD1
TGTGCCAGCAGCACCGGGACAGGGGGCGTAGAGACCCAGTACTTC
CASSTGTGGVETQYF
>TRBV6-1|TRBJ1-5|many|NA
TGTGCCAGCAGTGAAGCCGCCCCGACAGGAGCGGAGCCCCAGCATTTT
CASSEAAPTGAEPQHF
>TRBV5-1|TRBJ1-1|NA|NA
TGCGCCTGCAGCCCTGGGGTCGGGGGAACCAGAGTTGAAGCTTTCTTT
CACSPGVGGTRVEAFF
>TRBV12-3/TRBV12-4|TRBJ1-1|many|NA
TGTGCCAGCAGTCCAGGGTTATTGGGGATGAACACTGAAGCTTTCTTT
CASSPGLLGMNTEAFF
>TRBV20-1|TRBJ1-1|many|TRBD1
TGCAGTGCTAGAGATCGGACAGGGGGCACTGAAGCTTTCTTT
CSARDRTGGTEAFF
>TRBV3-1|TRBJ2-7|few|NA
TGTGCCAGCAGCCAAGAACAGACTCGAACCTACGAGCAGTACTTC
CASSQEQTRTYEQYF
>TRBV4-3|TRBJ2-5|NA|NA
TGCGCCAGCAGCCATCACCACCCCCTTAGGAGTGGGGAGACCCAGTACTTC
CASSHHHPLRSGETQYF
>TRBV18|TRBJ1-3|many|NA
TGTGCCAGCTCACCCGGAGGGACTTCTGGAAACACCATATATTTT
CASSPGGTSGNTIYF
>TRBV5-1|TRBJ2-3|few|TRBD2
TGCGCCAGCAGCTCAGGACTAGCGGAGAGCACAGATACGCAGTATTTT
CASSSGLAESTDTQYF
>TRBV4-3|TRBJ2-3|many|NA
TGCGCCAGCAGCCAGTTAGCGAGGGATACGCAGTATTTT
CASSQLARDTQYF
>TRBV6-5|TRBJ1-2|many|NA
TGTGCCAGCAGTTACGGGAGGGGGGGCGGCTACACCTTC
CASSYGRGGGYTF
>TRBV6-8|TRBJ1-1|many|NA
TGTGCCAGCAGTTACGCTGCAGGGAGCACTGAAGCTTTCTTT
CASSYAAGSTEAFF
>TRBV7-9|TRBJ1-5|many|TRBD1
TGTGCCAGCAGCCAGGGACAGGGCCACAATCAGCCCCAGCATTTT
CASSQGQGHNQPQHF
>TRBV5-1|TRBJ2-2|many|NA
TGCGCCAGCAGCGCCAGACTAGGGCTGCACACCGGGGAGCTGTTTTTT
CASSARLGLHTGELFF
>TRBV6-1|TRBJ1-2|many|NA
TGTGCCAGCAGGGAAAACCGTCACAGCTTATGCACCTTC
CASRENRHSLCTF
>TRBV2|TRBJ2-1|few|TRBD1
TGTGCCAGCAGTCTACATGGGACCGGGACAGGGGCCTACAATGAGCAGTTCTTC
CASSLHGTGTGAYNEQFF
>TRBV20-1|TRBJ2-2|NA|NA
TGCAGTGCCGCCCTGAGGGGGGCAAGCGGGGAGCTGTTTTTT
CSAALRGASGELFF
>TRBV6-2/TRBV6-3|TRBJ2-1|NA|TRBD2
TGTGCCAGCAGTTGGGGGGGAGAGCAGTTCTTC
CASSWGGEQFF
>TRBV20-1|TRBJ2-1|many|NA
TGCAGTGCTAGAGATCGGGAAGGGGACATCTTATACAATGAGCAGTTCTTC
CSARDREGDILYNEQFF
>TRBV11-2|TRBJ2-1|many|TRBD1
TGTGCCAGCAGCTTAGATACAGGGGGTGAGCAGTTCTTC
CASSLDTGGEQFF
>TRBV7-2|TRBJ2-1|once|NA
TGTGCCAGCAGCTTGCTCGGAAACTACAATGAGCAGTTCTTC
CASSLLGNYNEQFF
>TRBV2|TRBJ2-2|many|NA
TGTGCCAGCAGTGACAGGGTTGCCACCGGGGAGCTGTTTTTT
CASSDRVATGELFF
>TRBV28|TRBJ1-4|many|NA
TGTGCCAGCAGCACCCGTGGGCAGGGAAATGAAAAACTGTTTTTT
CASSTRGQGNEKLFF
>TRBV7-8|TRBJ1-2|NA|NA
TGTGCCAGCAGCTCAGGGTTTTACTATGGCTACACCTTC
CASSSGFYYGYTF
>TRBV6-5|TRBJ2-3|few|NA
TGTGCCAGCAGTTACACTTCGGGCCTTCCCACAGATACGCAGTATTTT
CASSYTSGLPTDTQYF
>TRBV18|TRBJ1-2|many|NA
TGTGCCAGCTCACCAGGTCGGGACGGCTATGGCTACACCTTC
CASSPGRDGYGYTF
>TRBV19|TRBJ2-1|few|TRBD2
TGTGCCAGTAGTCGGACTAGCGGGTTTTACAATGAGCAGTTCTTC
CASSRTSGFYNEQFF
>TRBV3-1|TRBJ2-5|many|NA
TGTGCCAGCAGCCAAACGATACGAGAGACCCAGTACTTC
CASSQTIRETQYF
>TRBV12-3/TRBV12-4|TRBJ2-3|few|NA
TGTGCCAGCAAAGGGGGGCTGAGCACAGATACGCAGTATTTT
CASKGGLSTDTQYF
>TRBV15|TRBJ1-4|many|TRBD1
TGTGCCACCAGCAGGAACAGGGGTCGCACTAATGAAAAACTGTTTTTT
CATSRNRGRTNEKLFF
>TRBV27|TRBJ1-5|many|NA
TGTGCCAGCAGTTTATCCATCAGGGTCTCCCAGCCCCAGCATTTT
CASSLSIRVSQPQHF
>TRBV19|TRBJ1-2|many|NA
TGTGCCAGTAGTATCACTACACGAGGCTACACCTTC
CASSITTRGYTF
>TRBV7-9|TRBJ2-1|few|TRBD1
TGTGCCAGCAGCCCAGGGACAGGGGCTCGGCATGGGCAGTTCTTC
CASSPGTGARHGQFF
>TRBV27|TRBJ2-6|NA|NA
TGTGCCAGCAGGGGGGACCGAGTCTCTGGGGCCAACGTCCTGACTTTC
CASRGDRVSGANVLTF
>TRBV7-9|TRBJ2-3|many|TRBD2
TGTGCCAGCAGCCCCGGACTAGTCACAGATACGCAGTATTTT
CASSPGLVTDTQYF
>TRBV5-5|TRBJ1-1|NA|NA
TGTGCCAGCAGCTTCGGAACAAACACTGAAGCTTTCTTT
CASSFGTNTEAFF
>TRBV7-2|TRBJ1-4|many|NA
TGTGCCAGCAGCCCAGGAACCCGGGGTGAAAAACTGTTTTTT
CASSPGTRGEKLFF
>TRBV6-1|TRBJ2-3|few|TRBD2
TGTGCCAGCACCAGACTAGCGGGGTCCACAGATACGCAGTATTTT
CASTRLAGSTDTQYF
>TRBV14|TRBJ2-4|NA|NA
TGTGCCAGCAGCCAGTCGGACTTGAACATTCAGTACTTC
CASSQSDLNIQYF
>TRBV5-1|TRBJ2-6|many|NA
TGCGCCAGCAGCGAGGCCGGGCGGACTGGGGCCAACGTCCTGACTTTC
CASSEAGRTGANVLTF